Presented here are 30 T cell receptor beta chains from one specimen sequenced in a study of T cell responses to AZD1222 COVID-19 vaccine. Sequencing was performed with immunoSEQ multiplex PCR; in TCRdb, only in-frame clones are kept and a portion is missing. The table shows approximately 150,000 clones, with roughly 90% occurring only once. Sequenced here: peripheral blood, sampled on day 0 of AZD1222 vaccination. These receptors were collected from an adult in good health.

This sequence joins TRBV6-2 or TRBV6-3 and TRBJ2-1; TRBD1 is a possible D gene (5 bases). CDR1 is MNHEY and CDR2 is SVGEGT in the germline V gene. Trimming left V 5 bases short and J 3 bases short, with 11 bases between. This CDR3 is built from 14 residues. CDR3: CASSPETDYNEQFF. The CDR3 region has the DNA TGTGCCAGCAGTCCCGAGACAGACTACAATGAGCAGTTCTTC.

There are a few counts of this clone. The chain joins TRBV9 to TRBJ1-1; weak D call: TRBD1 (5 bases). CDR1 is SGDLS, CDR2 YYNGEE, per germline. This CDR3 is 14 amino acids long. Trimming pared 4 bases from V and 5 bases from J, leaving 15 bases between. CDR3: CASSTSEWGTEAFF. The CDR3 DNA is TGTGCCAGCAGCACGTCCGAGTGGGGGACTGAAGCTTTCTTT.

The chain combines TRBV6-5 with TRBJ1-1; a possible D gene is TRBD1 (6 bases). Germline values: CDR1 MNHEY, CDR2 SVGAGI. This CDR3 region has 13 residues. The V end was cut by 10 bases, the J end by 4 bases, with 16 bases between. CDR3 in DNA: TGTGCCACAAAGCCAACAGGGCGCACTGAAGCTTTCTTT. Its protein is CATKPTGRTEAFF.

The chain has TRBV2 and TRBJ1-6, with D possibly being TRBD1 (5 bases). The CDR3 is made up of 16 amino acids. The germline V gene has CDR1 SNHLY and CDR2 FYNNEI. V lost 8 bases, J lost 2 bases, and 16 bases lay in between. In DNA, the CDR3 is TGTGCCAGCGGCGAGAGGGGAGGCGCCTATAATTCACCCCTCCACTTT. Protein sequence: CASGERGGAYNSPLHF.

CDR3 in amino acids: CAWSVSTGKAFF. CDR3 sequence (DNA): TGTGCCTGGAGTGTATCCACAGGGAAAGCTTTCTTT. The chain recombines TRBV30 with TRBJ1-1; TRBD1 is a possible D gene (6 bases). This CDR3 has 12 residues. Germline CDR1 GTSNPN, CDR2 SVGIG (reference sequence). Trimming took 0 bases from V and 9 from J, leaving 11 bases between them.

The V gene is TRBV5-6, the J gene TRBJ1-2; a possible D gene is TRBD1 (5 bases). The CDR3 runs 14 residues. Germline CDR1 is SGHDT and CDR2 is YYEEEE. V was cut by 3 bases and J by 6 bases, with 15 bases left in between. Written as DNA, the CDR3 is TGTGCCAGCAGCTCCGTGTGGCAGGGACATGGCTACACCTTC. This encodes CASSSVWQGHGYTF.

The chain is built from TRBV19 and TRBJ2-7, with 7 bases matching TRBD1. The V and J ends lost 4 bases and 2 bases, in that order; junction bases with no gene match: 5. The CDR3 contains 14 residues. Germline V lookup: CDR1 LNHDA, CDR2 SQIVND (reference sequence). The CDR3 DNA reads as TGTGCCAGTAGTACCTCCGGGACAGCCTACGAGCAGTACTTC. Its translation is CASSTSGTAYEQYF.

About this clone: Additional DNA sequences in this sample encode the identical CDR3. The chain joins TRBV2 to TRBJ1-5, with unresolved D. Trimming removed 3 bases at V and 3 bases at J, with 3 bases between. The CDR3 loop spans 12 amino acids. The germline gives CDR1 SNHLY, CDR2 FYNNEI. CDR3 sequence (DNA): TGTGCCAGCAGTGAGTCCAATCAGCCCCAGCATTTT. Protein: CASSESNQPQHF.

This chain joins TRBV5-6 and TRBJ2-7; 8 nucleotides agree with TRBD1. This CDR3 is 17 amino acids long. The V gene end was trimmed by 6 bases and the J gene end by 0 bases; junction bases not matched to a gene: 14. Germline CDR1 is SGHDT and CDR2 is YYEEEE. Here the CDR3 DNA reads TGTGCCAGCACCGACAGGGGCGCCCTGCACCTCTCCTACGAGCAGTACTTC. This sequence encodes CASTDRGALHLSYEQYF.

The V call is TRBV3-1 (or the pseudogene TRBV3-2), the J call TRBJ2-7; D is ambiguous. Trimming stripped 6 bases from V and 3 bases from J, with 12 bases between. The germline V gene encodes CDR1 LGHDT and CDR2 YNNKEL (reference sequence). The CDR3 extends over 13 amino acids. In DNA, the CDR3 is TGTGCCAGCAGTCTAGGTCAGTACTACGAGCAGTACTTC. Its translation is CASSLGQYYEQYF.

The rearrangement uses TRBV6-5 and TRBJ2-7; D remains ambiguous. Germline CDR1 reads MNHEY; CDR2 reads SVGAGI. The ends were cut back, 0 bases at V and 2 bases at J, with 11 bases in the middle. This CDR3 spans 15 amino acids. Here the CDR3 DNA reads TGTGCCAGCAGTTACTCGATGGGCGGTCCCTACGAGCAGTACTTC. Translating it yields CASSYSMGGPYEQYF.

This chain links TRBV7-6 with TRBJ2-1; 8 nucleotides line up with TRBD2. The CDR3 totals 16 residues. With 1 base clipped from V and 9 bases from J, the junction kept 11 bases outside the gene matches. CDR1 SGHVS and CDR2 FNYEAQ come from the germline V gene. This chain's CDR3 is CASSLETSGVYSEQFF. The CDR3 nucleotides read TGTGCCAGCAGCTTAGAAACTAGCGGAGTTTATAGTGAGCAGTTCTTC.

The chain is built from TRBV7-9 and TRBJ1-2; no firm D call. Germline V gene lookup returns CDR1 SEHNR and CDR2 FQNEAQ (reference sequence). The CDR3 is 11 amino acids. V dropped 5 bases and J dropped 13 bases, with 14 bases sitting between them. Here the CDR3 DNA reads TGTGCCAGCAGCCCTATCAAAGGGAGCACCTTC. Translating gives CASSPIKGSTF.

V is TRBV28 and J is TRBJ1-1, with D unclear. Looked up from germline, CDR1 is MDHEN and CDR2 is SYDVKM. The CDR3 spans 13 residues. The germline V and J ends were trimmed by 5 bases and 0 bases, with 7 bases remaining between them. CDR3 bases: TGTGCCAGCAGTCCTGATATGAACACTGAAGCTTTCTTT. Residues: CASSPDMNTEAFF.

The gene calls are TRBV11-1 and TRBJ2-4, with D possibly matching TRBD2 (6 bases). Per germline, CDR1 SGHAT and CDR2 FQDESV (reference sequence). The CDR3 is 15 amino acids. V dropped 5 bases and J dropped 6 bases, with 17 bases sitting between them. Here the CDR3 DNA reads TGTGCCAGCAGCCCCCCCCAAGGGGAGGTAAACATTCAGTACTTC. Translation gives CASSPPQGEVNIQYF.

J is TRBJ1-2 and V is TRBV29-1; D may be TRBD1 (6 bases). The length of the CDR3 is 15 residues. The V end was cut by 3 bases, the J end by 8 bases, with 22 bases between. Germline V lookup: CDR1 SQVTM, CDR2 ANQGSEA. This chain's CDR3 is CSVDWGGVSQFGYTF. CDR3 DNA sequence: TGCAGCGTTGATTGGGGGGGCGTTTCCCAGTTCGGCTACACCTTC.

This clone was picked up one time. The rearrangement uses TRBV5-1 and TRBJ2-1; the D is unclear. With 4 bases removed from V and 0 bases from J, the gap between germline ends came to 17 bases. Per the germline V gene, CDR1 is SGHRS and CDR2 is YFSETQ. The CDR3 spans 17 residues. DNA for the CDR3: TGCGCCAGCAGCCCTTGGTACCACCAATCCTCCTACAATGAGCAGTTCTTC. As protein: CASSPWYHQSSYNEQFF.

The chain carries TRBV7-9 and TRBJ1-4; D is undetermined. The germline CDR1 and CDR2 sequences are SEHNR and FQNEAQ (reference sequence). The V end lost 1 base, the J end lost 8 bases, and 11 bases lay between the germline ends. The CDR3 contains 14 residues. The CDR3 here is CASSLGGPGEKLFF. CDR3 sequence (DNA): TGTGCCAGCAGCTTAGGAGGGCCTGGGGAAAAACTGTTTTTT. Drawing the rest from reference TRBV7-9 and TRBJ1-4, the complete variable domain is DTGVSQNPRHKITKRGQNVTFRCDPISEHNRLYWYRQTLGQGPEFLTYFQNEAQLEKSRLLSDRFSAERPKGSFSTLEIQRTEQGDSAMYLCASSLGGPGEKLFFGSGTQLSVL.

V usage is TRBV11-2 and J usage is TRBJ2-7; 7 bases agree with TRBD1. J lost 5 bases, V lost 1 base, and 5 bases had no gene match. The germline V gene has CDR1 SGHAT and CDR2 FQNNGV. The CDR3 covers 14 residues. The DNA of the CDR3 is TGTGCCAGCAGCTTAGCAGGGGGTGGAAACGAGCAGTACTTC. This gives the protein CASSLAGGGNEQYF.

J is TRBJ2-1 and V is TRBV28, with 11 nucleotides matching TRBD1. The V gene end was trimmed by 5 bases and the J gene end by 10 bases; junction bases not matched to a gene: 10. Germline CDR1 is MDHEN and CDR2 is SYDVKM. The CDR3 contains 15 residues. The CDR3 region has the DNA TGTGCCAGCAGTCGGGACAGGGGGAGCTGGGAGGAGCAGTTCTTC. Its translation: CASSRDRGSWEEQFF.

This chain links TRBV10-3 with TRBJ2-1; TRBD2 matches 7 bases. CDR3 length: 14 amino acids. J was trimmed by 1 base and V by 5 bases; bases with no gene match: 2. Germline V lookup: CDR1 ENHRY, CDR2 SYGVKD. CDR3 coding DNA: TGTGCCATCAGTATGGGGGGGTCCTACAATGAGCAGTTCTTC. This translates into CAISMGGSYNEQFF.

With respect to this clone: Other DNA sequences within the sample encode an identical CDR3. The chain employs TRBV7-2 and TRBJ1-2, with D perhaps matching TRBD1 (6 bases). The CDR3 contains 13 residues. V lost 5 bases and J lost 2, with 9 bases in between. CDR1 and CDR2 (germline): SGHTA, FQGNSA. The CDR3 is CASSPDRNYGYTF. As DNA, the CDR3 is TGTGCCAGCAGCCCGGACAGAAACTATGGCTACACCTTC.

The chain combines TRBV18 with TRBJ2-1; 10 bases align to TRBD2. V lost 4 bases, J lost 6 bases, and 9 bases stayed unmatched. This CDR3 comprises 16 residues. Germline V gives CDR1 KGHSH, CDR2 LQKENI. The CDR3 reads CASSRPLAGATNEQFF. CDR3 sequence (DNA): TGTGCCAGCTCACGGCCCCTAGCGGGAGCCACCAATGAGCAGTTCTTC.

The rearrangement links TRBV7-9 to TRBJ1-2; D unresolved. The CDR3 runs 17 residues. V shed 2 bases and J shed 2 bases, with 18 bases lying between them. The germline gives CDR1 SEHNR, CDR2 FQNEAQ (reference sequence). The CDR3 reads CASSLTGRTGPNYGYTF. CDR3 DNA sequence: TGTGCCAGCAGCTTAACTGGTCGGACGGGTCCGAACTATGGCTACACCTTC.

In its sample, this clone was seen once. The chain combines TRBV3-1 (or the pseudogene TRBV3-2) with TRBJ1-4; D is unclear. This CDR3 spans 16 amino acids. Germline V gene sequence: CDR1 LGHDT, CDR2 YNNKEL (reference sequence). Trimming took 0 bases from V and 3 from J, leaving 11 bases between them. CDR3 DNA sequence: TGTGCCAGCAGCCAAGAGAGAAGGCGGCCTAATGAAAAACTGTTTTTT. Its translation is CASSQERRRPNEKLFF.

This clone was recorded once. CDR3 in amino acids: CASSTTGLRNNEQFF. The CDR3 nucleotides are TGTGCCAGCAGCACGACAGGGTTAAGAAACAATGAGCAGTTCTTC. The V call is TRBV7-6, the J call TRBJ2-1, with TRBD1 matching 7 bases. V gave up 5 bases and J gave up 5 bases; unmatched junction bases: 9. CDR3 size: 15 residues. Germline lookup yields CDR1 SGHVS and CDR2 FNYEAQ.

V gene TRBV7-2 combines with J gene TRBJ2-2; 8 positions match TRBD2. The CDR3 is 17 residues long. Germline V lookup: CDR1 SGHTA, CDR2 FQGNSA. The CDR3 spells CPTKNHGGGMNTGELFF. The CDR3 DNA follows: TGTCCCACCAAAAACCACGGCGGGGGGATGAACACCGGGGAGCTGTTTTTT.

DNA for the CDR3: TGTGCCAGCAGTTACTCGACAGGGAACACTGAAGCTTTCTTT. Translated, it gives CASSYSTGNTEAFF. This sequence joins TRBV6-6 and TRBJ1-1; possibly TRBD1 for D (6 bases). Germline lookup yields CDR1 MNHNY and CDR2 SVGAGI (reference sequence). With 0 bases removed from V and 1 base from J, the gap between germline ends came to 6 bases. The CDR3 has 14 amino acids.

The rearrangement uses TRBV4-3 and TRBJ1-2; 8 nucleotides align to TRBD1. Germline loops: CDR1 LGHNA, CDR2 YSLEER. V trimming: 4 bases; J trimming: 8 bases; junction bases outside the gene matches: 12. The CDR3 is 15 residues long. The CDR3 loop reads CASSPTAGGPAGYTF. The CDR3 DNA sequence: TGCGCCAGCAGCCCTACGGCAGGGGGCCCGGCCGGCTACACCTTC.

This clone appeared a single time. This chain connects TRBV28 to TRBJ1-1, with 9 bases fitting TRBD1. From germline, CDR1 is MDHEN and CDR2 SYDVKM. The CDR3 totals 16 residues. The V and J ends lost 5 bases and 3 bases, in that order; junction bases with no gene match: 10. CDR3 amino acids: CASSRPGQGRDTEAFF. In DNA, the CDR3 is TGTGCCAGCAGTCGTCCTGGACAGGGGAGGGACACTGAAGCTTTCTTT.